The 30 T cell receptor beta chains listed next were all sequenced from one sample in a study of blood T cell repertoires in COVID-19. TCRdb's table, derived via immunoSEQ multiplex PCR, lists solely in-frame clones and lacks some. The repertoire consists of 65,000 to 70,000 clones, with around 90% occurring once and the leading ten covering under 15%. Sequencing input: peripheral blood. Receptor source: a human donor with active COVID-19. The donor label of this sample is uncertain.

This chain connects TRBV2 to TRBJ2-7; 7 nucleotides agree with TRBD1. V shed 4 bases and J 4 bases; nucleotides not matched to a gene: 7. Germline V CDR1 and CDR2: SNHLY, FYNNEI. The CDR3 is made up of 14 amino acids. The CDR3 region has the DNA TGTGCCAGCAGTGGACAGGGAGACCTTTACGAGCAGTACTTC. It translates to CASSGQGDLYEQYF.

The chain combines TRBV15 with TRBJ1-2, with D possibly being TRBD1 (5 bases). Germline loops: CDR1 LNHNV, CDR2 YYDKDF (reference sequence). CDR3 size: 13 residues. V dropped 3 bases and J dropped 4 bases, with 9 bases sitting between them. Here the CDR3 DNA reads TGTGCCACCAGCAGGGGGGGACCCTATGGCTACACCTTC. Protein product: CATSRGGPYGYTF.

J is TRBJ2-6 and V is TRBV5-1; TRBD1 matches 7 bases. The germline V gene has CDR1 SGHRS and CDR2 YFSETQ. The CDR3 totals 16 residues. V lost 5 bases to trimming and J lost 0 bases; unmatched junction nucleotides: 5. The DNA of the CDR3 is TGCGCCAGCAGTCTCGGGACAGTCTCTGGGGCCAACGTCCTGACTTTC. Encoded protein: CASSLGTVSGANVLTF.

The chain combines TRBV15 with TRBJ2-7; 10 positions match TRBD1. There are 14 residues in the CDR3. The germline gives CDR1 LNHNV, CDR2 YYDKDF (reference sequence). V shed 9 bases and J 7 bases; nucleotides not matched to a gene: 12. The CDR3 here is CATKTGTGVVEQYF. The CDR3 DNA sequence: TGTGCCACGAAAACCGGGACAGGGGTAGTTGAGCAGTACTTC.

The CDR3 here is CASSQGGGPTDTQYF. The CDR3 coding sequence is TGCGCCAGCAGCCAAGGCGGGGGCCCCACAGATACGCAGTATTTT. V usage is TRBV4-3 and J usage is TRBJ2-3; D possibly corresponds to TRBD2 (7 bases). The length of the CDR3 is 15 residues. Trimming left V 1 base short and J 2 bases short, with 10 bases between. Germline CDR1 reads LGHNA; CDR2 reads YSLEER.

This clone was recorded only once. This sequence joins TRBV11-2 and TRBJ1-4; D is possibly TRBD1 (5 bases). Germline loops: CDR1 SGHAT, CDR2 FQNNGV. This CDR3 is built from 15 residues. Trimming cost V 1 base and J 7 bases, with 13 bases left between them. The CDR3 is CASSLAPQASEKLFF. The CDR3 DNA is TGTGCCAGCAGCTTAGCTCCACAGGCGAGTGAAAAACTGTTTTTT.

The chain combines TRBV5-1 with TRBJ2-3; 10 bases map to TRBD2. The CDR3 is made up of 16 amino acids. Germline CDR1 is SGHRS and CDR2 is YFSETQ. Losses at the gene ends were 4 bases for V and 5 bases for J; bases not matched to a gene: 10. CDR3 DNA: TGCGCCAGCAGCACTTTAGCGGGAGGAATCAGAGATACGCAGTATTTT. Amino acid sequence: CASSTLAGGIRDTQYF.

The genes are TRBV5-1 and TRBJ2-1; 13 bases are a match to TRBD2. The CDR3 has 16 amino acids. Germline V gene data show CDR1 as SGHRS and CDR2 as YFSETQ. The V gene end was trimmed by 0 bases and the J gene end by 7 bases; junction bases not matched to a gene: 4. In DNA, the CDR3 is TGCGCCAGCAGCTTGGAACTAGCGGGAGGGGGGAATGAGCAGTTCTTC. As protein: CASSLELAGGGNEQFF. Supplemented by reference TRBV5-1 and TRBJ2-1, the full variable domain reads KAGVTQTPRYLIKTRGQQVTLSCSPISGHRSVSWYQQTPGQGLQFLFEYFSETQRNKGNFPGRFSGRQFSNSRSEMNVSTLELGDSALYLCASSLELAGGGNEQFFGPGTRLTVL.

The chain carries TRBV11-2 and TRBJ2-2; 9 bases fit TRBD2. V trimming: 6 bases; J trimming: 0 bases; junction bases outside the gene matches: 5. The CDR3 loop spans 16 amino acids. Germline assignment: CDR1 SGHAT and CDR2 FQNNGV. CDR3 sequence: CASRPLAGTNTGELFF. The CDR3 DNA follows: TGTGCCAGCAGGCCGCTAGCGGGGACGAACACCGGGGAGCTGTTTTTT.

This clone occurred once. Here the CDR3 reads CASSPRGWGPDEKLFF. The CDR3 DNA follows: TGTGCCAGCAGCCCTAGAGGATGGGGGCCAGATGAAAAACTGTTTTTT. V and J are TRBV7-2 and TRBJ1-4, with a tentative D call TRBD1 (6 bases). The CDR3 covers 16 residues. Germline lookup yields CDR1 SGHTA and CDR2 FQGNSA. V shed 5 bases and J shed 6 bases, with 19 bases lying between them.

A single count supports this clone. The chain carries TRBV28 and TRBJ2-7; D perhaps matches TRBD1 (6 bases). V was shortened by 2 bases and J by 7 bases, with 15 bases between the two germline ends. The CDR3 is 14 residues long. Germline V gene sequence: CDR1 MDHEN, CDR2 SYDVKM. CDR3 sequence (DNA): TGTGCCAGCAGTTTAAGAGGGGGATCGGGGGAGCAGTACTTC. This sequence encodes CASSLRGGSGEQYF.

Comment on this clone: Distinct nucleotide sequences in the sample also encode this CDR3. The J gene is TRBJ2-3, the V gene TRBV29-1; tentative D call: TRBD2 (5 bases). In germline, CDR1 is SQVTM, CDR2 ANQGSEA. Trimming removed 4 bases at V and 0 bases at J, with 8 bases between. This CDR3 is built from 13 residues. CDR3 residues: CSVAGVSTDTQYF. As DNA, the CDR3 is TGCAGCGTTGCCGGGGTTAGCACAGATACGCAGTATTTT.

This rearrangement joins TRBV5-1 to TRBJ2-7, with 10 bases aligning to TRBD1. V shed 0 bases and J 10 bases; nucleotides not matched to a gene: 13. Germline-derived CDR1 and CDR2 are SGHRS and YFSETQ. The CDR3 is 16 amino acids. CDR3 sequence: CASSLAPRDRGAEQYF. CDR3 nucleotide sequence: TGCGCCAGCAGCTTGGCCCCCCGGGACAGGGGCGCAGAACAGTACTTC. Complete variable domain (other parts from reference TRBV5-1 and TRBJ2-7): KAGVTQTPRYLIKTRGQQVTLSCSPISGHRSVSWYQQTPGQGLQFLFEYFSETQRNKGNFPGRFSGRQFSNSRSEMNVSTLELGDSALYLCASSLAPRDRGAEQYFGPGTRLTVT.

The chain couples TRBV2 to TRBJ2-1; 11 bases align to TRBD2. The CDR3 has 19 amino acids. The germline V gene encodes CDR1 SNHLY and CDR2 FYNNEI. V was clipped by 3 bases and J by 4 bases; unmatched bases: 14. This CDR3 reads CASSDLAGGLVRMYNEQFF. Here the CDR3 DNA reads TGTGCCAGCAGTGACCTAGCGGGAGGATTAGTAAGGATGTACAATGAGCAGTTCTTC.

This sequence joins TRBV28 and TRBJ2-7; maybe TRBD2 (5 bases). The germline V gene encodes CDR1 MDHEN and CDR2 SYDVKM. Trimming stripped 2 bases from V and 6 bases from J, with 8 bases between. The CDR3 length is 12 residues. The CDR3 loop is CASSLTGVEQYF. The DNA of the CDR3 is TGTGCCAGCAGTTTAACCGGGGTCGAGCAGTACTTC.

This clone came up once. The chain has TRBV30 and TRBJ2-5, with D maybe TRBD1 (7 bases). V lost 4 bases to trimming and J lost 2 bases, with 17 bases between them. CDR3 length: 15 amino acids. Germline assignment: CDR1 GTSNPN and CDR2 SVGIG (reference sequence). The CDR3 spells CAWTTQGGRQETQYF. The CDR3, as DNA: TGTGCCTGGACCACTCAGGGGGGAAGGCAAGAGACCCAGTACTTC.

This chain uses TRBV6-4 with TRBJ2-3; maybe TRBD2 (5 bases). CDR1 is MRHNA, CDR2 SNTAGT, per germline. The CDR3 runs to 14 residues. The V gene lost 3 bases and the J gene lost 0 bases, with 7 bases spanning the gap. CDR3 sequence: CASSEGGSTDTQYF. In DNA, the CDR3 is TGTGCCAGCAGTGAGGGCGGGAGCACAGATACGCAGTATTTT.

The chain combines TRBV2 with TRBJ2-3; the match to TRBD2 covers 7 bases. V lost 6 bases, J lost 3 bases, and 9 bases stayed unmatched. CDR1 and CDR2 from the germline V gene are SNHLY and FYNNEI. The CDR3 spans 15 residues. This CDR3 is CASSYLQGGTDTQYF. For the CDR3, the DNA is TGTGCCAGCAGCTACCTCCAGGGAGGGACAGATACGCAGTATTTT.

Worth noting for this clone: This specimen includes other DNA sequences encoding the same CDR3. The chain employs TRBV28 and TRBJ1-1; 9 nucleotides align to TRBD1. Trimming took 2 bases from V and 3 from J; bases not matched to a gene: 1. This CDR3 spans 14 amino acids. Germline CDR1 reads MDHEN; CDR2 reads SYDVKM. The DNA of the CDR3 is TGTGCCAGCAGTTTAGGGACAGGGTACACTGAAGCTTTCTTT. Translated: CASSLGTGYTEAFF. The full variable domain, rest sourced from reference TRBV28 and TRBJ1-1, is DVKVTQSSRYLVKRTGEKVFLECVQDMDHENMFWYRQDPGLGLRLIYFSYDVKMKEKGDIPEGYSVSREKKERFSLILESASTNQTSMYLCASSLGTGYTEAFFGQGTRLTVV.

CDR3 in DNA: TGTGCCAGCAGCCCGAAAGCGCGGGGTTTTACTTCGGAGACCCAGTACTTC. Its protein product is CASSPKARGFTSETQYF. The chain is built from TRBV7-7 and TRBJ2-5, with a tentative D call TRBD2 (6 bases). With 5 bases removed from V and 5 bases from J, the gap between germline ends came to 24 bases. The CDR3 sequence is 17 residues long. Germline CDR1 reads SSHAT; CDR2 reads FNYEAQ (reference sequence). Supplemented by reference TRBV7-7 and TRBJ2-5, the full variable domain reads GAGVSQSPRYKVTKRGQDVTLRCDPISSHATLYWYQQALGQGPEFLTYFNYEAQPDKSGLPSDRFSAERPEGSISTLTIQRTEQRDSAMYRCASSPKARGFTSETQYFGPGTRLLVL.

The chain has TRBV3-1 (or the pseudogene TRBV3-2) and TRBJ1-2; D is unresolved. With 5 bases removed from V and 4 bases from J, the gap between germline ends came to 11 bases. This CDR3 is built from 13 residues. The germline CDR1 and CDR2 sequences are LGHDT and YNNKEL (reference sequence). The CDR3 DNA is TGTGCCAGCAGCGAGGGCAGAGGCTATGGCTACACCTTC. Amino acid sequence: CASSEGRGYGYTF.

The V and J genes are TRBV5-4 and TRBJ2-5; 8 bases line up with TRBD1. This CDR3 is 15 amino acids long. J gave up 1 base and V 3 bases, and 5 bases lay outside the gene matches. Per germline, CDR1 SGHNT and CDR2 YYREEE (reference sequence). CDR3 DNA sequence: TGTGCCAGCAGCTGGGCCGGGACAGGCCAAGAGACCCAGTACTTC. As protein: CASSWAGTGQETQYF. Based on the CDR3 plus reference TRBV5-4 and TRBJ2-5, the full variable domain is ETGVTQSPTHLIKTRGQQVTLRCSSQSGHNTVSWYQQALGQGPQFIFQYYREEENGRGNFPPRFSGLQFPNYSSELNVNALELDDSALYLCASSWAGTGQETQYFGPGTRLLVL.

The V gene is TRBV14, the J gene TRBJ2-5; a weak D match, TRBD1 (6 bases). The CDR3 consists of 14 residues. Germline V gene sequence: CDR1 SGHDN, CDR2 FVKESK. The V and J ends lost 3 bases and 2 bases respectively, with 10 bases between them. The CDR3 nucleotides are TGTGCCAGCAGCCACTTTGGACAGCAAGAGACCCAGTACTTC. Protein sequence: CASSHFGQQETQYF. Complete variable domain (other parts from reference TRBV14 and TRBJ2-5): EAGVTQFPSHSVIEKGQTVTLRCDPISGHDNLYWYRRVMGKEIKFLLHFVKESKQDESGMPNNRFLAERTGGTYSTLKVQPAELEDSGVYFCASSHFGQQETQYFGPGTRLLVL.

The chain combines TRBV6-5 with TRBJ1-1; TRBD1 might be the D (5 bases). The germline V and J ends were trimmed by 10 bases and 7 bases, with 16 bases remaining between them. This CDR3 is 12 amino acids long. The germline CDR1 and CDR2 sequences are MNHEY and SVGAGI. As DNA, the CDR3 is TGTGCCACCCAGGGCGCAGCCGGTGAAGCTTTCTTT. Translated, it gives CATQGAAGEAFF.

The chain combines TRBV3-1 (or the pseudogene TRBV3-2) with TRBJ2-7; tentative D call: TRBD2 (6 bases). This CDR3 region has 14 residues. The V end lost 0 bases, the J end lost 6 bases, and 12 bases lay between the germline ends. Germline CDR1 reads LGHDT; CDR2 reads YNNKEL (reference sequence). As DNA, the CDR3 is TGTGCCAGCAGCCAAGATCTACTAGCTCCCGAGCAGTACTTC. It yields the protein CASSQDLLAPEQYF.

In this sample, this clone turned up once. CDR3 DNA: TGTGCCAGTAGTACGGGCACTAGCGGGTCCCACAATGAGCAGTTCTTC. Protein product: CASSTGTSGSHNEQFF. V usage is TRBV19 and J usage is TRBJ2-1; 9 nucleotides line up with TRBD2. The CDR3 is 16 residues long. The germline V gene encodes CDR1 LNHDA and CDR2 SQIVND (reference sequence). V shed 4 bases and J 5 bases; nucleotides not matched to a gene: 9.

J is TRBJ2-7 and V is TRBV27; 10 bases line up with TRBD1. Germline V gene lookup returns CDR1 MNHEY and CDR2 SMNVEV (reference sequence). V lost 8 bases and J lost 5; bases outside the gene matches: 9. This CDR3 is built from 14 residues. The CDR3 reads CASPPKTGGDEQYF. The CDR3 nucleotides read TGTGCCAGCCCTCCGAAGACAGGGGGCGACGAGCAGTACTTC.

V usage is TRBV19 and J usage is TRBJ1-1, with D hard to call. The CDR3 has 13 amino acids. CDR1 and CDR2 (germline): LNHDA, SQIVND (reference sequence). Trimming pared 5 bases from V and 0 bases from J, leaving 7 bases between. CDR3 sequence: CASSAQMNTEAFF. The DNA of the CDR3 is TGTGCCAGTAGTGCCCAGATGAACACTGAAGCTTTCTTT. The whole variable domain, filled in from reference TRBV19 and TRBJ1-1, reads DGGITQSPKYLFRKEGQNVTLSCEQNLNHDAMYWYRQDPGQGLRLIYYSQIVNDFQKGDIAEGYSVSREKKESFPLTVTSAQKNPTAFYLCASSAQMNTEAFFGQGTRLTVV.

This clone showed up just once. The gene calls are TRBV11-2 and TRBJ1-4, with a possible D match to TRBD1 (5 bases). The ends were cut back, 3 bases at V and 0 bases at J, with 8 bases in the middle. Per the germline V gene, CDR1 is SGHAT and CDR2 is FQNNGV. This CDR3 spans 15 amino acids. This chain's CDR3 is CASSLWGATNEKLFF. CDR3 DNA sequence: TGTGCCAGCAGCTTGTGGGGGGCAACTAATGAAAAACTGTTTTTT. Full variable domain (missing parts from reference TRBV11-2 and TRBJ1-4): EAGVAQSPRYKIIEKRQSVAFWCNPISGHATLYWYQQILGQGPKLLIQFQNNGVVDDSQLPKDRFSAERLKGVDSTLKIQPAKLEDSAVYLCASSLWGATNEKLFFGSGTQLSVL.

The CDR3 sequence: CASSPPGNLRGSLHF. In DNA form, the CDR3 reads TGCGCCAGCAGTCCGCCGGGGAACCTACGGGGGTCCCTCCACTTT. The V and J genes are TRBV4-3 and TRBJ1-6; perhaps TRBD1 as D (5 bases). This CDR3 is built from 15 residues. The V end lost 6 bases, the J end lost 14 bases, and 23 bases lay between the germline ends. Germline CDR1 reads LGHNA; CDR2 reads YSLEER.